A selection of T cell receptor beta chains follows, all from one sample in a study of regulatory T cells in long-lasting Graves disease. One entry per CDR3 protein, called by TCRdb with MiXCR from the multiplex PCR reads. The sample includes about 470,000 distinct CDR3 sequences, around 15% of them seen just once. The data were also submitted as part of a second study, on T cells in Graves' hyperthyroidism and ophthalmopathy.

This specimen consisted of peripheral blood mononuclear cells (PBMCs), obtained at new diagnosis, from a patient treated with antithyroid drugs. Receptors were obtained from a man in his forties with Graves disease. Both conserved end residues are part of each CDR3. A D gene is named only where the DNA matches it firmly. Size tells how often a clone was seen (once, few, many) or the class of an expanded clone, and some rows leave it out.

v_gene: TRBV29-1; abundance: many; d_gene: TRBD1; j_gene: TRBJ2-3; CDR3aa: CSGRDRVRDTQYF; CDR3nt: TGCAGCGGCCGGGACAGGGTTCGAGATACGCAGTATTTT
v_gene: TRBV2; abundance: many; d_gene: TRBD1; j_gene: TRBJ2-5; CDR3aa: CASRKGAQETQYF; CDR3nt: TGTGCCAGCAGAAAGGGGGCTCAAGAGACCCAGTACTTC
v_gene: TRBV11-2; abundance: NA; d_gene: NA; j_gene: TRBJ1-5; CDR3aa: CASSLGRAGVRNQPQHF; CDR3nt: TGTGCCAGCAGCTTAGGCAGGGCGGGGGTCCGCAATCAGCCCCAGCATTTT
v_gene: TRBV7-9; abundance: NA; d_gene: TRBD1; j_gene: TRBJ1-2; CDR3aa: CASSETGGEHYGYTF; CDR3nt: TGTGCCAGCAGCGAGACAGGGGGCGAACACTATGGCTACACCTTC
v_gene: TRBV6-1; abundance: few; d_gene: NA; j_gene: TRBJ1-2; CDR3aa: CASRGGQNYGYTF; CDR3nt: TGTGCCAGCAGGGGCGGACAAAACTATGGCTACACCTTC
v_gene: TRBV11-2; abundance: NA; d_gene: TRBD2; j_gene: TRBJ2-1; CDR3aa: CASSLASGRFDNEQFF; CDR3nt: TGTGCCAGCAGCTTAGCTAGCGGGAGATTTGACAATGAGCAGTTCTTC
v_gene: TRBV3-1; abundance: few; d_gene: NA; j_gene: TRBJ1-6; CDR3aa: CASSQGTPTGNSPLHF; CDR3nt: TGTGCCAGCAGCCAAGGGACCCCCACGGGCAATTCACCCCTCCACTTT
v_gene: TRBV28; abundance: many; d_gene: TRBD2; j_gene: TRBJ2-7; CDR3aa: CASNPSGRPSYEQYF; CDR3nt: TGTGCCAGCAATCCCAGCGGGAGGCCGTCCTACGAGCAGTACTTC
v_gene: TRBV29-1; abundance: NA; d_gene: NA; j_gene: TRBJ1-5; CDR3aa: CSVGQSALQPQHF; CDR3nt: TGCAGCGTTGGGCAGTCGGCGCTTCAGCCCCAGCATTTT
v_gene: TRBV19; abundance: NA; d_gene: NA; j_gene: TRBJ2-1; CDR3aa: CASSILVSGLTYNEQFF; CDR3nt: TGTGCCAGTAGTATACTGGTCAGCGGTTTAACTTACAATGAGCAGTTCTTC
v_gene: TRBV4-2; abundance: few; d_gene: NA; j_gene: TRBJ2-7; CDR3aa: CASSQEMGYYEQYF; CDR3nt: TGTGCCAGCAGCCAAGAAATGGGATACTACGAGCAGTACTTC
v_gene: TRBV6-1; abundance: few; d_gene: NA; j_gene: TRBJ2-6; CDR3aa: CASSARTEANVLTF; CDR3nt: TGTGCCAGCAGTGCTCGCACTGAGGCCAACGTCCTGACTTTC
v_gene: TRBV20-1; abundance: many; d_gene: NA; j_gene: TRBJ2-1; CDR3aa: CSASQGGDQFF; CDR3nt: TGCAGTGCTAGTCAAGGGGGAGACCAGTTCTTC
v_gene: TRBV12-3/TRBV12-4; abundance: few; d_gene: NA; j_gene: TRBJ2-7; CDR3aa: CASTIGGSRNEQYF; CDR3nt: TGTGCCAGCACCATTGGGGGGAGTAGGAACGAGCAGTACTTC
v_gene: TRBV12-3/TRBV12-4; abundance: many; d_gene: NA; j_gene: TRBJ1-2; CDR3aa: CASRGGGARANYGYTF; CDR3nt: TGTGCCAGCAGGGGTGGGGGGGCTAGAGCTAACTATGGCTACACCTTC
v_gene: TRBV10-1; abundance: many; d_gene: NA; j_gene: TRBJ2-3; CDR3aa: CASSSGGVTDTQYF; CDR3nt: TGCGCCAGCAGTTCTGGCGGAGTCACAGATACGCAGTATTTT
v_gene: TRBV5-6; abundance: NA; d_gene: NA; j_gene: TRBJ1-1; CDR3aa: CASSLAGPSEAFF; CDR3nt: TGTGCCAGCAGCTTGGCAGGGCCCAGTGAAGCTTTCTTT
v_gene: TRBV3-1; abundance: many; d_gene: NA; j_gene: TRBJ1-1; CDR3aa: CASSHGGPEAFF; CDR3nt: TGTGCCAGCAGCCATGGAGGCCCTGAAGCTTTCTTT
v_gene: TRBV25-1; abundance: NA; d_gene: NA; j_gene: TRBJ2-7; CDR3aa: CASRPAGQSYEQYF; CDR3nt: TGTGCCAGCAGGCCAGCAGGACAGTCCTACGAGCAGTACTTC
v_gene: TRBV6-1; abundance: many; d_gene: NA; j_gene: TRBJ2-5; CDR3aa: CASSETQETQYF; CDR3nt: TGTGCCAGCAGTGAAACCCAAGAGACCCAGTACTTC
v_gene: TRBV27; abundance: few; d_gene: TRBD2; j_gene: TRBJ2-2; CDR3aa: CASTTRTSSTGELFF; CDR3nt: TGTGCCAGCACCACTCGGACTAGCAGCACCGGGGAGCTGTTTTTT
v_gene: TRBV12-3/TRBV12-4; abundance: many; d_gene: NA; j_gene: TRBJ2-5; CDR3aa: CASRQSVQETQYF; CDR3nt: TGTGCCAGTCGACAGTCCGTCCAAGAGACCCAGTACTTC
v_gene: TRBV16; abundance: many; d_gene: NA; j_gene: TRBJ1-1; CDR3aa: CASSEWRGENTEAFF; CDR3nt: TGTGCCAGCAGCGAATGGAGGGGGGAGAACACTGAAGCTTTCTTT
v_gene: TRBV24-1; abundance: few; d_gene: NA; j_gene: TRBJ2-7; CDR3aa: CATSSSGAGYEQYF; CDR3nt: NA
v_gene: TRBV7-9; abundance: few; d_gene: NA; j_gene: TRBJ1-2; CDR3aa: CASSLKPNYGYTF; CDR3nt: TGTGCCAGCAGCCTTAAACCTAACTATGGCTACACCTTC
v_gene: TRBV19; abundance: NA; d_gene: TRBD1; j_gene: TRBJ2-3; CDR3aa: CASKETGKTDTQYF; CDR3nt: TGTGCCAGTAAGGAGACAGGGAAAACAGATACGCAGTATTTT
v_gene: TRBV18; abundance: many; d_gene: TRBD1; j_gene: TRBJ1-1; CDR3aa: CASSRDRETEAFF; CDR3nt: TGTGCCAGCTCACGTGACAGGGAAACTGAAGCTTTCTTT
v_gene: TRBV30; abundance: many; d_gene: TRBD1; j_gene: TRBJ2-7; CDR3aa: CAQGQGPYEQYF; CDR3nt: TGTGCCCAGGGACAGGGACCCTACGAGCAGTACTTC
v_gene: TRBV5-1; abundance: many; d_gene: TRBD2; j_gene: TRBJ2-7; CDR3aa: CASSAGSGRASSYEQYF; CDR3nt: TGCGCCAGCAGTGCTGGTAGCGGGAGGGCTAGCTCCTACGAGCAGTACTTC
v_gene: TRBV12-3/TRBV12-4; abundance: many; d_gene: NA; j_gene: TRBJ1-1; CDR3aa: CASRAGPTEAFF; CDR3nt: TGTGCCAGCAGAGCGGGACCGACTGAAGCTTTCTTT
v_gene: TRBV4-1; abundance: NA; d_gene: TRBD2; j_gene: TRBJ2-2; CDR3aa: CASSLAEAGPSTGELFF; CDR3nt: TGCGCCAGCAGCCTCGCAGAAGCGGGACCGAGCACCGGGGAGCTGTTTTTT
v_gene: TRBV2; abundance: once; d_gene: NA; j_gene: TRBJ2-6; CDR3aa: CASRVQGKGGANVLTF; CDR3nt: TGTGCCAGCAGAGTACAGGGTAAGGGTGGGGCCAACGTCCTGACTTTC
v_gene: TRBV28; abundance: many; d_gene: TRBD1; j_gene: TRBJ2-6; CDR3aa: CASRKLRDRSSGANVLTF; CDR3nt: TGTGCCAGCAGAAAACTTCGGGACAGAAGCTCTGGGGCCAACGTCCTGACTTTC
v_gene: TRBV5-1; abundance: many; d_gene: NA; j_gene: TRBJ2-2; CDR3aa: CASSLEGYDTGELFF; CDR3nt: TGCGCCAGCAGCTTGGAAGGGTACGACACCGGGGAGCTGTTTTTT
v_gene: TRBV18; abundance: many; d_gene: NA; j_gene: TRBJ2-7; CDR3aa: CASSPDRRQGGMAYEQYF; CDR3nt: TGTGCCAGCTCCCCCGACCGACGACAGGGAGGGATGGCCTACGAGCAGTACTTC
v_gene: TRBV20-1; abundance: many; d_gene: TRBD2; j_gene: TRBJ2-1; CDR3aa: CSATRTSGAFNEQFF; CDR3nt: TGCAGTGCTACCCGGACTAGCGGGGCCTTCAATGAGCAGTTCTTC
v_gene: TRBV20-1; abundance: NA; d_gene: NA; j_gene: TRBJ2-2; CDR3aa: CSATDRIAGELFF; CDR3nt: TGCAGTGCTACTGATAGGATTGCCGGGGAGCTGTTTTTT
v_gene: TRBV2; abundance: many; d_gene: NA; j_gene: TRBJ2-1; CDR3aa: CASSENSYNEQFF; CDR3nt: TGTGCCAGCAGTGAAAACTCCTACAATGAGCAGTTCTTC
v_gene: TRBV7-2; abundance: many; d_gene: NA; j_gene: TRBJ2-1; CDR3aa: CASSLVVGVGNEQFF; CDR3nt: TGTGCCAGCAGCTTAGTTGTGGGAGTGGGGAATGAGCAGTTCTTC
v_gene: TRBV12-3/TRBV12-4; abundance: NA; d_gene: TRBD1; j_gene: TRBJ2-7; CDR3aa: CASSYRGSTYEQYF; CDR3nt: TGTGCCAGCAGCTACAGGGGGAGCACCTACGAGCAGTACTTC
v_gene: TRBV5-1; abundance: many; d_gene: TRBD1; j_gene: TRBJ1-1; CDR3aa: CASSIQGAGEAFF; CDR3nt: TGCGCCAGCAGCATTCAGGGGGCAGGTGAAGCTTTCTTT
v_gene: TRBV12-3/TRBV12-4; abundance: NA; d_gene: NA; j_gene: TRBJ2-2; CDR3aa: CATSSVLANTGELFF; CDR3nt: TGTGCCACCTCTTCGGTCCTCGCGAACACCGGGGAGCTGTTTTTT
v_gene: TRBV18; abundance: many; d_gene: NA; j_gene: TRBJ1-1; CDR3aa: CASSPSAETFEAFF; CDR3nt: TGTGCCAGCTCACCTTCGGCGGAAACCTTTGAAGCTTTCTTT
v_gene: TRBV3-1; abundance: many; d_gene: NA; j_gene: TRBJ2-7; CDR3aa: CASSQGGQIYEQYF; CDR3nt: TGTGCCAGCAGCCAAGGGGGCCAAATCTACGAGCAGTACTTC
v_gene: TRBV29-1; abundance: few; d_gene: NA; j_gene: TRBJ2-5; CDR3aa: CSSKNSGETQYF; CDR3nt: TGCAGCAGTAAAAATTCGGGAGAGACCCAGTACTTC
v_gene: TRBV28; abundance: many; d_gene: TRBD2; j_gene: TRBJ2-3; CDR3aa: CASSLKASGTDTQYF; CDR3nt: TGTGCCAGCAGTTTAAAGGCTAGCGGAACAGATACGCAGTATTTT
v_gene: TRBV20-1; abundance: NA; d_gene: TRBD2; j_gene: TRBJ2-7; CDR3aa: CSARGLAASYEQYF; CDR3nt: TGCAGTGCTAGGGGACTAGCGGCATCCTACGAGCAGTACTTC
v_gene: TRBV15; abundance: many; d_gene: NA; j_gene: TRBJ2-5; CDR3aa: CATSTGETQYF; CDR3nt: TGTGCCACCAGCACCGGTGAGACCCAGTACTTC
v_gene: TRBV10-3; abundance: NA; d_gene: NA; j_gene: TRBJ1-3; CDR3aa: CAIRGAPGNTIYF; CDR3nt: TGTGCCATCAGGGGGGCGCCTGGAAACACCATATATTTT
v_gene: TRBV5-1; abundance: few; d_gene: NA; j_gene: TRBJ2-7; CDR3aa: CASSFSDEGYEQYF; CDR3nt: TGCGCCAGCAGCTTCTCCGACGAGGGGTACGAGCAGTACTTC